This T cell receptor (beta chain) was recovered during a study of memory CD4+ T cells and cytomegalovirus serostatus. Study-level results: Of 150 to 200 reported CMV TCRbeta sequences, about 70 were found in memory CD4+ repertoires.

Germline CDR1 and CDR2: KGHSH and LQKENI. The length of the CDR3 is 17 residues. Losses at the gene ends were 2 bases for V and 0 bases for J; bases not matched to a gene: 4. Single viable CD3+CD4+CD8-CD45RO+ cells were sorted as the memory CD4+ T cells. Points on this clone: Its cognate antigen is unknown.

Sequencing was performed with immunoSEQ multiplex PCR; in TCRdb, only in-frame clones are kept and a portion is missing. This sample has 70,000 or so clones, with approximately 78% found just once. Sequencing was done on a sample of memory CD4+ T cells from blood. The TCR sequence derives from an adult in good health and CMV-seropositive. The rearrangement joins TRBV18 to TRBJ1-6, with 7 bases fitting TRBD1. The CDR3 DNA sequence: TGTGCCAGCTCACCATCAGGACAGGCCTCCTATAATTCACCCCTCCACTTT. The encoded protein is CASSPSGQASYNSPLHF.